Below, 20 T cell receptor beta chains from the same sample are listed, as sequenced in a study of blood T cell repertoires in COVID-19. This table comes from immunoSEQ multiplex PCR, and its TCRdb copy is limited to in-frame clones, with some not included. Of some 170,000 clones in the sample, approximately 95% were seen once. Sequences were obtained from peripheral blood. The receptors here all came from a woman aged 60-75 years with COVID-19, enrolled during active disease.

The sample holds one count of this clone. V is TRBV4-2 and J is TRBJ2-7, with 14 bases that match TRBD2. Germline lookup yields CDR1 LGHNA and CDR2 YNFKEQ. V dropped 3 bases and J dropped 6; count of bases not matched to a gene: 7. CDR3 length: 16 amino acids. The CDR3 is CASSHVTSGGAREQYF. DNA for the CDR3: TGTGCCAGCAGCCACGTGACTAGCGGGGGGGCCCGCGAGCAGTACTTC.

The rearrangement uses TRBV19 and TRBJ1-1, with D uncertain. CDR3 length: 13 amino acids. V lost 5 bases to trimming and J lost 1 base, with 8 bases between them. Germline lookup yields CDR1 LNHDA and CDR2 SQIVND (reference sequence). The CDR3 nucleotides are TGTGCCAGTAGTCTTCCCTCGAACACTGAAGCTTTCTTT. It specifies CASSLPSNTEAFF.

In regard to this clone: The same CDR3 can be traced to other DNA sequences in this sample. CDR3 residues: CATSRAGGTEAFF. For the CDR3, the DNA is TGTGCCACCAGCAGAGCAGGGGGAACTGAAGCTTTCTTT. The chain uses TRBV15 and TRBJ1-1, with 7 bases aligning to TRBD1. V shed 1 base, J shed 5 bases, and the junction held 1 base outside the gene matches. CDR3 length: 13 amino acids. Germline V gives CDR1 LNHNV, CDR2 YYDKDF (reference sequence).

The table lists this clone with a count of one. The CDR3 DNA is TGTGCCAGCAGTTACTCGGCGGGGGGCGCGGACTATGGCTACACCTTC. Translated: CASSYSAGGADYGYTF. The chain uses TRBV6-5 and TRBJ1-2, with D possibly being TRBD1 (6 bases). V was trimmed by 0 bases and J by 3 bases, leaving 14 bases between them. The CDR3 runs to 16 residues. Germline CDR1 and CDR2: MNHEY and SVGAGI.

The chain links TRBV7-3 to TRBJ1-2, with 7 bases fitting TRBD1. Germline V gene data show CDR1 as SGHTA and CDR2 as FQGTGA. Trimming took 5 bases from V and 5 from J; bases not matched to a gene: 8. This CDR3 spans 14 amino acids. This CDR3 reads CASSRGQATYGYTF. In nucleotides, the CDR3 is TGTGCCAGCAGCAGAGGACAGGCAACTTATGGCTACACCTTC.

The table lists this clone with a count of one. The rearrangement links TRBV7-6 to TRBJ2-4; the D gene is possibly TRBD2 (5 bases). Deletions cut 1 base from V and 0 bases from J, with 10 bases between. The germline CDR1 and CDR2 sequences are SGHVS and FNYEAQ. CDR3 size: 16 residues. The CDR3 bases are TGTGCCAGCAGCTTAGGGGCGGGTTTAGCCAAAAACATTCAGTACTTC. Its translation is CASSLGAGLAKNIQYF.

This clone appeared a single time. This chain links TRBV28 with TRBJ2-7, with TRBD1 identical over 9 bases. V lost 6 bases to trimming and J lost 7 bases; unmatched junction nucleotides: 16. The length of the CDR3 is 16 residues. Germline V lookup: CDR1 MDHEN, CDR2 SYDVKM. In DNA, the CDR3 is TGTGCCAGCAGATGGACAGGGGAAAGGGGTCGGGGAGAGCAGTACTTC. Protein product: CASRWTGERGRGEQYF.

The rearrangement links TRBV6-5 to TRBJ1-2; maybe TRBD1 (5 bases). The CDR3 spans 13 residues. Germline CDR1 and CDR2: MNHEY and SVGAGI. The V end lost 6 bases, the J end lost 3 bases, and 11 bases lay between the germline ends. CDR3 region: CASSQWGDYGYTF. Written as DNA, the CDR3 is TGTGCCAGCAGCCAATGGGGGGACTATGGCTACACCTTC.

This clone is a singleton in its sample. The V gene is TRBV12-3 or TRBV12-4, the J gene TRBJ1-2; 7 nucleotides match TRBD1. CDR3 length: 13 residues. V lost 6 bases to trimming and J lost 8 bases; unmatched junction nucleotides: 9. CDR3 sequence reads: CASSGQDRGGYTF. For the CDR3, the DNA is TGTGCCAGCAGCGGACAGGACCGGGGGGGCTACACCTTC.

This rearrangement joins TRBV10-2 to TRBJ1-1; no firm D call. The germline CDR1 and CDR2 sequences are WSHSY and SAAADI. The CDR3 contains 12 residues. Deletions cut 3 bases from V and 5 bases from J, with 7 bases between. The CDR3 region has the DNA TGCGCCAGCAGTGAATCCTATACTGAAGCTTTCTTT. The encoded protein is CASSESYTEAFF.

This clone was counted a single time. This chain connects TRBV6-5 to TRBJ1-2; D might be TRBD1 (5 bases). Germline V lookup: CDR1 MNHEY, CDR2 SVGAGI. The CDR3 extends over 11 amino acids. The CDR3 region is CGLGGVYGYTF. In DNA form, the CDR3 reads TGTGGCCTTGGAGGGGTCTATGGCTACACCTTC.

V and J are TRBV6-6 and TRBJ2-5, with 9 bases matching TRBD2. J was trimmed by 5 bases and V by 6 bases; bases with no gene match: 7. CDR1 MNHNY and CDR2 SVGAGI come from the germline V gene (reference sequence). The CDR3 is 14 amino acids. In DNA, the CDR3 is TGTGCCAGCAGCCCGGGACTAGCAGGGGAGACCCAGTACTTC. Translation gives CASSPGLAGETQYF.

The rearrangement uses TRBV6-1 and TRBJ1-2; 8 bases map to TRBD1. This CDR3 has 17 amino acids. V was pared by 1 base and J by 0 bases, with 7 bases of the junction left unmatched. The germline CDR1 and CDR2 sequences are MNHNS and SASEGT. In DNA form, the CDR3 reads TGTGCCAGCAGTGAAGAAATCGACAGGGGTTCTAACTATGGCTACACCTTC. This encodes CASSEEIDRGSNYGYTF.

V gene TRBV19 combines with J gene TRBJ1-6; 9 nucleotides match TRBD1. Germline CDR1 is LNHDA and CDR2 is SQIVND (reference sequence). V trimming: 3 bases; J trimming: 7 bases; junction bases outside the gene matches: 4. The CDR3 loop spans 15 amino acids. CDR3 in amino acids: CASSMATGGNSPLHF. As DNA, the CDR3 is TGTGCCAGTAGTATGGCGACAGGGGGGAATTCACCCCTCCACTTT. The whole variable domain, filled in from reference TRBV19 and TRBJ1-6, reads DGGITQSPKYLFRKEGQNVTLSCEQNLNHDAMYWYRQDPGQGLRLIYYSQIVNDFQKGDIAEGYSVSREKKESFPLTVTSAQKNPTAFYLCASSMATGGNSPLHFGNGTRLTVT.

This chain uses TRBV5-1 with TRBJ1-5; D is ambiguous. Per germline, CDR1 SGHRS and CDR2 YFSETQ. This CDR3 is built from 14 residues. The ends were cut back, 4 bases at V and 4 bases at J, with 12 bases in the middle. The CDR3 loop reads CASSPQPGNQPQHF. The CDR3, as DNA: TGCGCCAGCAGCCCACAGCCGGGGAATCAGCCCCAGCATTTT.

The rearrangement uses TRBV12-5 and TRBJ1-1; 11 nucleotides align to TRBD1. The trim removed 0 bases at V and 5 bases at J, leaving 5 bases unmatched. Germline lookup yields CDR1 LGHNT and CDR2 FRNRAP. This CDR3 region has 16 residues. In nucleotides, the CDR3 is TGTGCTAGTGGTTTGGTACGGACAGGGGGCAGGACTGAAGCTTTCTTT. It codes for CASGLVRTGGRTEAFF.

The genes are TRBV9 and TRBJ1-6; D possibly corresponds to TRBD1 (5 bases). This CDR3 is built from 15 residues. Trimming removed 0 bases at V and 8 bases at J, with 12 bases between. The germline V gene encodes CDR1 SGDLS and CDR2 YYNGEE. The CDR3 DNA sequence: TGTGCCAGCAGCGTAGTCCAGGGCCCGGATTCACCCCTCCACTTT. As protein: CASSVVQGPDSPLHF.

The CDR3 reads CAISEATSTDTQYF. The CDR3 DNA follows: TGTGCCATCAGTGAAGCGACTAGCACAGATACGCAGTATTTT. The rearrangement links TRBV10-3 to TRBJ2-3; D gene ambiguous. The V gene's germline CDR1 is ENHRY and CDR2 SYGVKD. The CDR3 is 14 residues long. Trimming left V 3 bases short and J 0 bases short, with 7 bases between.

V and J are TRBV4-1 and TRBJ1-5; D unresolved. CDR1 is MGHRA and CDR2 is YSYEKL in the germline V gene. This CDR3 comprises 15 residues. Trimming removed 2 bases from V and 2 bases from J, with 10 bases in between. The CDR3 DNA is TGCGCCAGCAGCCAACTATTATATGGCAATCAGCCCCAGCATTTT. Its protein product is CASSQLLYGNQPQHF.

The rearrangement joins TRBV27 to TRBJ2-3, with D uncertain. Trimming left V 5 bases short and J 11 bases short, with 20 bases between. The CDR3 has 14 amino acids. Germline V gives CDR1 MNHEY, CDR2 SMNVEV (reference sequence). CDR3 residues: CASSPRLPRHLQYF. DNA for the CDR3: TGTGCCAGCAGTCCAAGACTCCCCCGGCATCTGCAGTATTTT.